The following is a TCR beta chain sequence with its context. Enrollment of patients from Seattle took place during active infection, with longitudinal follow-up. In the original analysis: Quantification of nucleated cells was approximated via reference gene primer amplification. Measured with immunoSEQ multiplex PCR; TCRdb has only the in-frame clones, and not every one. The DNA was the basis for D and trimming; V, J and clone size are from that table. The sample lists approximately 480,000 clones, roughly 89% occurring once. This sample was included in a study of blood T cell repertoires in COVID-19. Study at large: T cells, B-cell-depleted T cells, or PBMCs provided the cDNA or gDNA that served as material.

Unmatched junction bases numbered 9, after V lost 1 base and J lost 4 bases. Germline loops: CDR1 LGHDT, CDR2 YNNKEL (reference sequence). This CDR3 is built from 16 residues. Sequenced: peripheral blood. This chain links TRBV3-1 (or the pseudogene TRBV3-2) with TRBJ2-7; 8 bases line up with TRBD2. The receptor was derived from a man between 18 and 35 years old with COVID-19, enrolled during active disease. CDR3 in amino acids: CASSQASSGSQYEQYF. The CDR3 DNA is TGTGCCAGCAGCCAAGCTTCAAGCGGGAGTCAGTACGAGCAGTACTTC.